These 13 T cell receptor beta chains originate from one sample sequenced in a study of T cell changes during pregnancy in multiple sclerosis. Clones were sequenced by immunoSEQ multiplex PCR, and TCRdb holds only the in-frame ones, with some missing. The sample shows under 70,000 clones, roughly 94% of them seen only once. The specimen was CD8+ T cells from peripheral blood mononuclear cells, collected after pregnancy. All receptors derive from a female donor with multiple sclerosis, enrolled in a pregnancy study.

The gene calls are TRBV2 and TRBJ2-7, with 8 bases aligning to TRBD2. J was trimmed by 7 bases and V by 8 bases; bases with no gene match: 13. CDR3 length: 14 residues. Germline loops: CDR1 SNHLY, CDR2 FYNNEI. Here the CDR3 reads CASRPGRAVGEQYF. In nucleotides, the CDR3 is TGTGCCAGCCGACCCGGGAGGGCCGTGGGAGAGCAGTACTTC.

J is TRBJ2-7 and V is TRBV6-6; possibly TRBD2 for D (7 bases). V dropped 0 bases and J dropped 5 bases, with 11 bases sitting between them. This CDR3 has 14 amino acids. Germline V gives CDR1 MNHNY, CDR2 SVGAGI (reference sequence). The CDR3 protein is CASSYSGGGDEQYF. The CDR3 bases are TGTGCCAGCAGTTACTCGGGAGGGGGAGACGAGCAGTACTTC.

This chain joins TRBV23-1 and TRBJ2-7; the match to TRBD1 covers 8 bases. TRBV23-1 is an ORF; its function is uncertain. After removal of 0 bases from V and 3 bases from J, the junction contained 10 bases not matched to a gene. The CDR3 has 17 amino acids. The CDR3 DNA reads TGCGCCAGCAGTCAATCCTACCGGGACAGGACGGTCTACGAGCAGTACTTC. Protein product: CASSQSYRDRTVYEQYF.

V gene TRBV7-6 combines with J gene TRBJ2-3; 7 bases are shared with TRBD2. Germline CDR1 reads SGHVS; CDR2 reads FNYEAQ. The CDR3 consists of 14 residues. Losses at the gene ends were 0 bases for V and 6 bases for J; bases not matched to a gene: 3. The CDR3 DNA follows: TGTGCCAGCAGCTTAGCGGGGGGGTCCGATACGCAGTATTTT. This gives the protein CASSLAGGSDTQYF.

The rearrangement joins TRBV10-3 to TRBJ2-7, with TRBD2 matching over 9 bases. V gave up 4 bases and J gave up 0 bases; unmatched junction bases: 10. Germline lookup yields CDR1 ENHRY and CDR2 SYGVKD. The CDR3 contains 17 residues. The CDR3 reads CAISGRASGVSSYEQYF. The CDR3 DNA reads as TGTGCCATCAGTGGTCGCGCTAGCGGGGTTAGCTCCTACGAGCAGTACTTC.

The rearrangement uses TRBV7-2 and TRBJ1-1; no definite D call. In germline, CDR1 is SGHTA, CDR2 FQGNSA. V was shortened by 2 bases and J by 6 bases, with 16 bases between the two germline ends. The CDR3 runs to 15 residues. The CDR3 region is CASSLSGGANAEAFF. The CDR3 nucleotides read TGTGCCAGCAGCTTAAGTGGCGGAGCTAACGCTGAAGCTTTCTTT.

DNA for the CDR3: TGTGCCAGCCTGGAAACAGGGGGCAGACCCGGAAACACCATATATTTT. It codes for CASLETGGRPGNTIYF. This chain links TRBV2 with TRBJ1-3, with TRBD1 matching over 9 bases. The CDR3 has 16 amino acids. In germline, CDR1 is SNHLY, CDR2 FYNNEI. The V segment lost 8 bases and the J segment 4 bases; nucleotides outside the gene matches: 12.

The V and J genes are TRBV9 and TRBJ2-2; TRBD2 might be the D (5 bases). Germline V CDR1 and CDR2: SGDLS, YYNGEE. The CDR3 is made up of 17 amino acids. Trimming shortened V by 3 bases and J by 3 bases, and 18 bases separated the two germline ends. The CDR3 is CASSAPRDSLDTGELFF. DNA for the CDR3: TGTGCCAGCAGCGCCCCGAGGGATAGCCTCGACACCGGGGAGCTGTTTTTT. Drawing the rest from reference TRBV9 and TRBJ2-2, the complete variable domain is DSGVTQTPKHLITATGQRVTLRCSPRSGDLSVYWYQQSLDQGLQFLIQYYNGEERAKGNILERFSAQQFPDLHSELNLSSLELGDSALYFCASSAPRDSLDTGELFFGEGSRLTVL.

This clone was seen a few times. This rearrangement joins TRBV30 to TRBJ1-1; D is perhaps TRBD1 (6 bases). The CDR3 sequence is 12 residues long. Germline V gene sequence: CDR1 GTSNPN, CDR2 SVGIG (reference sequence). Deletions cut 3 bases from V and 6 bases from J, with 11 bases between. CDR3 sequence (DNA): TGTGCCTGGAGGGAGACAGGTCCTGAAGCTTTCTTT. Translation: CAWRETGPEAFF. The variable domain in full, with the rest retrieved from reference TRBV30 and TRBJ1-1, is SQTIHQWPATLVQPVGSPLSLECTVEGTSNPNLYWYRQAAGRGLQLLFYSVGIGQISSEVPQNLSASRPQDRQFILSSKKLLLSDSGFYLCAWRETGPEAFFGQGTRLTVV.

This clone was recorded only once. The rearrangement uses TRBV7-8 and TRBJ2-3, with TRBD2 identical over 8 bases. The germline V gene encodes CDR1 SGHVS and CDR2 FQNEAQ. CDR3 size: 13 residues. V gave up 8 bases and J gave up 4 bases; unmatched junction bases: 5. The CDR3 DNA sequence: TGTGCCAGCGTTACGGGAGGGTCAGATACGCAGTATTTT. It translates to CASVTGGSDTQYF.

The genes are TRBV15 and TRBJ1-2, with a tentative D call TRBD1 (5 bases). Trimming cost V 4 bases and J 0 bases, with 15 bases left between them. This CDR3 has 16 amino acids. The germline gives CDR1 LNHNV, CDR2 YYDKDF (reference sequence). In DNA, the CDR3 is TGTGCCACCAGCAAGGGGCCGACTTTTACTAACTATGGCTACACCTTC. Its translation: CATSKGPTFTNYGYTF.

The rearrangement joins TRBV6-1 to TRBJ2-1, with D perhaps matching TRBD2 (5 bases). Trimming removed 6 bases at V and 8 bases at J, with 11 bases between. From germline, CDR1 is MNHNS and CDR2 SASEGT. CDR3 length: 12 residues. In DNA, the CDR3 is TGTGCCAGCAGGATCCCGGACTATGAGCAGTTCTTC. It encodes CASRIPDYEQFF.

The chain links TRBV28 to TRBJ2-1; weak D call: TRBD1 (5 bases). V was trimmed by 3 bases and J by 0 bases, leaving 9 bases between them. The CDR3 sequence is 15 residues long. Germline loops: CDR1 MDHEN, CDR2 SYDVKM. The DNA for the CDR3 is TGTGCCAGCAGTTTTGACAGCAGCTCCTACAATGAGCAGTTCTTC. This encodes CASSFDSSSYNEQFF.